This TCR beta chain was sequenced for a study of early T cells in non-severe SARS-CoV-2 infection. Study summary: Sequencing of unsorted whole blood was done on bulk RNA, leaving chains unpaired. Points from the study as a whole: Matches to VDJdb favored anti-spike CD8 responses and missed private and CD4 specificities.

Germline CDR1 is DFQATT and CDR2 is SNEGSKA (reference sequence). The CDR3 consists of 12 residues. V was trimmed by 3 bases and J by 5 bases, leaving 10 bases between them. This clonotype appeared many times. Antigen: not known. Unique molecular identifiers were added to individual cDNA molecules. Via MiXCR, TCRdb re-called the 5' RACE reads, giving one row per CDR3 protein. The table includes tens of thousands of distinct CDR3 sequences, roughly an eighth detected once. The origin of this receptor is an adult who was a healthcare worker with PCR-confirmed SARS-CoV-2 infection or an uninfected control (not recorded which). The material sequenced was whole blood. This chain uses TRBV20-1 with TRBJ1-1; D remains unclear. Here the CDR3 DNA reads TGCAGTGCTAGGGCCGAGAAAACTGAAGCTTTCTTT. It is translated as CSARAEKTEAFF.